This TCR beta chain was obtained from a study of blood T cell repertoires in COVID-19 (dated by TCRdb to between 2020 and 2021). For context, the study as a whole: Samples covering the acute and convalescent phases of COVID-19 were provided by collaborators in the United States, Italy and Spain. Deeply sampled blood TCRbeta repertoires from subjects exposed to, actively infected with, or recovered from COVID-19 were included in the dataset. The material from the prospective study consisted of cDNA or gDNA derived from T cells, B-cell-depleted T cells, or PBMCs. The sample metadata nearly always contained a de-identified subject ID, COVID-19 status, age in years and sex. The samples were drawn from the first 160 participants of the ongoing ImmuneRACE study and from some 1,300 subjects provided by 6 global collaborators. The repertoires were released in a freely available public database meant as a resource for research on the immune response to SARS-CoV-2. HLA class I and class II types, where available, came from metadata supplied by the sample provider rather than from assay-based typing.

Whole blood was collected in K2EDTA tubes by collaborating institutions according to the institutions' own protocols. For TCRbeta analysis, collaborator samples were shipped as frozen whole blood, as isolated PBMCs, or as DNA extracted from either sample type. V lost 5 bases and J lost 3 bases, and the count of bases not matched to a germline gene is 7. The germline V gene supplies CDR1 SGHTA and CDR2 FQGTGA. The cysteine opens and the phenylalanine closes a CDR3 of 15 amino acids. Just CDR3 DNA is preserved here, 45 bases in frame from base 1. Worth noting for this clone: It has no known antigen specificity. No base quality information exists; no much larger clone differs at one position.

TCRbeta CDR3 regions were amplified from genomic DNA by means of the immunoSEQ Assay, a bias-controlled multiplex PCR. As for the authors' bioinformatics: The number of nucleated cells in each sample was estimated by amplification of reference gene primers within the assay. To quantify the absolute abundance of each unique TCRbeta CDR3 rearrangement, sequence reads were collapsed and filtered. Productive Simpson clonality was computed per sample as the square root of Simpson's diversity index over productive rearrangements. TCRdb re-hosts the immuneACCESS table, in-frame sequences only. Its copies lack some clones; in the studies checked, an unresolved V gene accounts for under half of them, and the cause for the rest is not known. V, J and clone size were drawn from that table, and D and trimming were deduced from the DNA. Recorded for this sample are just under 90,000 clones; 72% of them occurred a single time. The ten largest clones represent about an eighth of the sample.

The investigation overall reported the following: The quantity of clinical and demographic metadata differed by source and by participant and was supplied without curation.

The sample was peripheral blood. This receptor was identified in a woman at least 80 years old with acute or convalescent COVID-19. The chain uses TRBV7-3 and TRBJ2-1; TRBD1 agrees with 7 junctional bases. The CDR3 reads as follows: CASSRTGEVYNEQFF. The DNA sequence reads TGTGCCAGCAGCCGGACAGGTGAAGTCTACAATGAGCAGTTCTTC.